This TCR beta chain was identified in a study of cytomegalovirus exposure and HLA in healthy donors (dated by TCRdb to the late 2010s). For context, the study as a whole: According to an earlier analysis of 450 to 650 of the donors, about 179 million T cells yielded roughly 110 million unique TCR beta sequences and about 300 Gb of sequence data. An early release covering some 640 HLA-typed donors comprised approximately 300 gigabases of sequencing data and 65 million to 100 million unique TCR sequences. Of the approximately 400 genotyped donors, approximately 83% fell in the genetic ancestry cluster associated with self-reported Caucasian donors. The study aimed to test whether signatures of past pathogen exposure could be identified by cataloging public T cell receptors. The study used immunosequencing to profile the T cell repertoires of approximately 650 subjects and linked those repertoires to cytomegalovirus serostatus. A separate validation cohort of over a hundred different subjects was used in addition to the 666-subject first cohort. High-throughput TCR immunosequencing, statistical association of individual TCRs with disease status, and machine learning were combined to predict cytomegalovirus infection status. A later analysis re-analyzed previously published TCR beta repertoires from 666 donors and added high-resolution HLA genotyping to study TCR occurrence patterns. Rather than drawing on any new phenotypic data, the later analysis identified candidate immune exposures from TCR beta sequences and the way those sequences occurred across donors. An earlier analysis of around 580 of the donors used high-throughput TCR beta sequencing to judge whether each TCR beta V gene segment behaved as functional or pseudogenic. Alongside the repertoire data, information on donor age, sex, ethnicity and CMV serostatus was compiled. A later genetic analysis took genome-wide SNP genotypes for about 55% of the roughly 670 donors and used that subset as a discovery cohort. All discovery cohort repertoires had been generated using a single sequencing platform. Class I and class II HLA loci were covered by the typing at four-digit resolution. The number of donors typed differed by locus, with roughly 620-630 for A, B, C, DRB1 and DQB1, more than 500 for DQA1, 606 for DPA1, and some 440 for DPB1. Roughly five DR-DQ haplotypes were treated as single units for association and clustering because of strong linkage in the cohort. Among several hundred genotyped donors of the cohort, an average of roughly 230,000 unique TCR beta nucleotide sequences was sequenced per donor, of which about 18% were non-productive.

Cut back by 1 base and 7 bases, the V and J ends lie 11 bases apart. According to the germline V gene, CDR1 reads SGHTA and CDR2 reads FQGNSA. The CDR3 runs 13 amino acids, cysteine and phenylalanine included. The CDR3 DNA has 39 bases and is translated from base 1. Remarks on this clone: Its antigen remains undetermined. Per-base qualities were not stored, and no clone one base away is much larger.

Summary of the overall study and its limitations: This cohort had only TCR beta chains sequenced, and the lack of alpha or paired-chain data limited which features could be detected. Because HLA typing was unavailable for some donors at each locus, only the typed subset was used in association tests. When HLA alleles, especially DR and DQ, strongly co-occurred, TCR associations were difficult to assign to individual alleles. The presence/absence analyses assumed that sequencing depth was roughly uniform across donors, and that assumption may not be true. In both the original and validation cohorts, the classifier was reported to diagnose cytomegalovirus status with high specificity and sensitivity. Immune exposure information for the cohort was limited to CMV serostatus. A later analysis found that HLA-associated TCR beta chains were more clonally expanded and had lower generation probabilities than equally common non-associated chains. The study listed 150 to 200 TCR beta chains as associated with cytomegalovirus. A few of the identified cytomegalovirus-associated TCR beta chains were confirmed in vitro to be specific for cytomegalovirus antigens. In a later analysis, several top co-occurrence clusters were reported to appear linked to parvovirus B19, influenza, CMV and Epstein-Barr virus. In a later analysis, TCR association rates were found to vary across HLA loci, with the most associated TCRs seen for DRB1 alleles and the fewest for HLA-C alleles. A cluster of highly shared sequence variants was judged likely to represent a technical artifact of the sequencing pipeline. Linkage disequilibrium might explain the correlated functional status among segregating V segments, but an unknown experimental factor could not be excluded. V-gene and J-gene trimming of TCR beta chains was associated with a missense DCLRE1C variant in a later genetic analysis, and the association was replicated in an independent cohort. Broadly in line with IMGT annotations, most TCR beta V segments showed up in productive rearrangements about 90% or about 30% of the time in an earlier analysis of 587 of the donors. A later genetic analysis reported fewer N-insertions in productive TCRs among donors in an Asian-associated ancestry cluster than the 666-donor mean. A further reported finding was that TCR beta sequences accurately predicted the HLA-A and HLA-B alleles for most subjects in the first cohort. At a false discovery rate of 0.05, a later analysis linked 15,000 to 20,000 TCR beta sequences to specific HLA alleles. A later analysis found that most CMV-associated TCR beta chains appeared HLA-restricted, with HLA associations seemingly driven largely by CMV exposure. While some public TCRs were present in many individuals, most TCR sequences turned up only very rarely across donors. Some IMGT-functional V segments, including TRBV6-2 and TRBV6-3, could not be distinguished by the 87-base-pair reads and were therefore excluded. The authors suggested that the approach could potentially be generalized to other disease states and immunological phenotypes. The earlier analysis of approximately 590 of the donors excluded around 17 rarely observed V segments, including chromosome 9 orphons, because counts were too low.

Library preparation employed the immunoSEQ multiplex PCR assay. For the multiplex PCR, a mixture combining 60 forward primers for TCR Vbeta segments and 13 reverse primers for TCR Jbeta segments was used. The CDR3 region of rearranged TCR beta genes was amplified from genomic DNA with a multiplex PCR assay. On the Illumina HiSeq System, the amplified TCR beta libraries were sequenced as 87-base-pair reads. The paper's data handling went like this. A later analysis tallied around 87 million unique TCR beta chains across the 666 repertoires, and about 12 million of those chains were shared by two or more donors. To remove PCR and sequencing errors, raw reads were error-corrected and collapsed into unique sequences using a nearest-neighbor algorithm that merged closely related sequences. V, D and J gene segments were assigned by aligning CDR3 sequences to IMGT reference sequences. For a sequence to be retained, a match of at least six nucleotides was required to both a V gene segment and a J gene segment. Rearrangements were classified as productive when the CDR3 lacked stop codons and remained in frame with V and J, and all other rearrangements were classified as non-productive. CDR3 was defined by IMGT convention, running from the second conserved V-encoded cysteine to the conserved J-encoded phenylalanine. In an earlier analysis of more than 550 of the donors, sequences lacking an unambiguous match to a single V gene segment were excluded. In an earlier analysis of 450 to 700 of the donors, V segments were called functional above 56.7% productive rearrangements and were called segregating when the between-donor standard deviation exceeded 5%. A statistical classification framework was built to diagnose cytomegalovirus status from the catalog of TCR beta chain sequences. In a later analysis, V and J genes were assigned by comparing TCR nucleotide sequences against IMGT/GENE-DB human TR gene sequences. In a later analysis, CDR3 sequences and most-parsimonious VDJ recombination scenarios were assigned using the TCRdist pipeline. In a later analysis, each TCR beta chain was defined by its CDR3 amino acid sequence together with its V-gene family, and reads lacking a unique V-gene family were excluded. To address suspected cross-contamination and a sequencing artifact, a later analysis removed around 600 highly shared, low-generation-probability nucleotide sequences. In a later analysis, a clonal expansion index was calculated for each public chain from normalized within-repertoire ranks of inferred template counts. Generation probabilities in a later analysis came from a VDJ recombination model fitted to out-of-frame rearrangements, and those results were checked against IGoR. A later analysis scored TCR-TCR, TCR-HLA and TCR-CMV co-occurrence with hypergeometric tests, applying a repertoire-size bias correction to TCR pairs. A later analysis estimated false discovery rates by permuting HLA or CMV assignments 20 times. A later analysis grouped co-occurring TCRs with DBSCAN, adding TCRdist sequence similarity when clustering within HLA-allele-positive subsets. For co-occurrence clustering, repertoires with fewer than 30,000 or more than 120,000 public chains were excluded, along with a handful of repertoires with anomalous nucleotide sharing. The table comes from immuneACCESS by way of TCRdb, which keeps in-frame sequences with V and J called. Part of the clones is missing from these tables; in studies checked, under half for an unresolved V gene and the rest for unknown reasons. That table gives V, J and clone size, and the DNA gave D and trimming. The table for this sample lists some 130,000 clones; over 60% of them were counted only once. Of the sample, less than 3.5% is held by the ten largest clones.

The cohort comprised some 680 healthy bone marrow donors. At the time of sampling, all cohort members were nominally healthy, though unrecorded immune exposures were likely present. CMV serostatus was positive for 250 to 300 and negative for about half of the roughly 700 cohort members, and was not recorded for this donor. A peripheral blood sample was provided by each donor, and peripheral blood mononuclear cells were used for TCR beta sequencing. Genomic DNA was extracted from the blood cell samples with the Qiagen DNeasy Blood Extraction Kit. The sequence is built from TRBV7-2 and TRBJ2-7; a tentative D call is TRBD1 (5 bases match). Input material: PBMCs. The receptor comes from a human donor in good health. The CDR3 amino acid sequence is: CASSLVLSGEQYF. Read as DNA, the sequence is TGTGCCAGCAGCTTAGTCCTGTCAGGGGAGCAGTACTTC.